The 10 T cell receptor beta chains listed next were all sequenced from one sample in a study of CD4 T cells in relation to SARS-CoV-2 and coronaviruses. Sequencing used immunoSEQ multiplex PCR; TCRdb keeps in-frame clones, though not all of them. This repertoire shows approximately 17,000 clones, about 81% found once; its top ten account for roughly 30%. Unexposed donor CD4+ T cells date from about 2011-2018, before the COVID-19 pandemic. After about 10 days of culture, CD4+ T cells were isolated. The antigens of these receptors remain unknown. The sample consisted of CD4+ T cells from PBMCs, cultured in vitro. The origin of the receptors is a human donor in good health.

This chain connects TRBV28 to TRBJ2-4; the D gene could be TRBD1 or TRBD2 (7 bases each). Trimming pared 5 bases from V and 1 base from J, leaving 18 bases between. Germline V CDR1 and CDR2: MDHEN, SYDVKM. The CDR3 is 17 residues long. The CDR3 protein is CASSPPQGRDAKNIQYF. The CDR3 DNA sequence: TGTGCCAGCAGTCCCCCACAGGGGAGGGATGCCAAAAACATTCAGTACTTC. Looking up the rest from reference TRBV28 and TRBJ2-4 gives the full variable domain: DVKVTQSSRYLVKRTGEKVFLECVQDMDHENMFWYRQDPGLGLRLIYFSYDVKMKEKGDIPEGYSVSREKKERFSLILESASTNQTSMYLCASSPPQGRDAKNIQYFGAGTRLSVL.

This sequence joins TRBV6-5 and TRBJ2-1, with TRBD1 identical over 10 bases. CDR1 is MNHEY, CDR2 SVGAGI, per germline. This CDR3 spans 14 amino acids. J lost 7 bases, V lost 2 bases, and 2 bases had no gene match. CDR3: CASSYGDRGNEQFF. The CDR3 bases are TGTGCCAGCAGTTACGGGGACAGGGGAAATGAGCAGTTCTTC.

The chain combines TRBV4-3 with TRBJ2-1; D is undetermined. With 2 bases removed from V and 4 bases from J, the gap between germline ends came to 12 bases. Per the germline V gene, CDR1 is LGHNA and CDR2 is YSLEER. The CDR3 sequence is 15 residues long. As DNA, the CDR3 is TGCGCCAGCAGCCAATCTATGGGCTTTTACAATGAGCAGTTCTTC. This codes for CASSQSMGFYNEQFF.

The rearrangement links TRBV2 to TRBJ2-3; D gene uncertain. Germline loops: CDR1 SNHLY, CDR2 FYNNEI. This CDR3 spans 12 amino acids. Trimming removed 9 bases at V and 3 bases at J, with 10 bases between. The CDR3 sequence is CASNLATDTQYF. Here the CDR3 DNA reads TGTGCCAGTAACCTGGCGACAGATACGCAGTATTTT.

This clone was picked up one time. The chain joins TRBV19 to TRBJ1-1; 7 bases map to TRBD1. Germline CDR1 LNHDA, CDR2 SQIVND (reference sequence). There are 14 residues in the CDR3. The J segment lost 4 bases and the V segment lost 5 bases, leaving 7 bases of the junction unmatched. The CDR3 region is CASSETGLLTEAFF. The CDR3 coding sequence is TGTGCCAGTAGTGAGACAGGGCTCCTCACTGAAGCTTTCTTT.

The chain has TRBV5-4 and TRBJ1-1, with D perhaps matching TRBD1 (6 bases). CDR3 length: 14 residues. From germline, CDR1 is SGHNT and CDR2 YYREEE (reference sequence). Trimming removed 4 bases from V and 5 bases from J, with 15 bases in between. The chain's CDR3 is CASSPGGGRTEAFF. The DNA for the CDR3 is TGTGCCAGCAGCCCTGGGGGGGGGCGTACTGAAGCTTTCTTT.

This chain connects TRBV5-1 to TRBJ2-3; D not resolved. V dropped 6 bases and J dropped 1 base, with 12 bases sitting between them. Germline loops: CDR1 SGHRS, CDR2 YFSETQ. The CDR3 runs to 14 residues. The CDR3 loop is CASTRTQGTDTQYF. CDR3 coding DNA: TGCGCCAGCACTAGGACCCAGGGCACAGATACGCAGTATTTT.

On this clone: This sample includes further DNA sequences coding for the same CDR3. DNA of the CDR3: TGTGCCAGCAGCGGGGGGACCACAGGGGTCTCTGGAAACACCATATATTTT. As protein: CASSGGTTGVSGNTIYF. The genes are TRBV9 and TRBJ1-3; TRBD1 agrees at 7 bases. V shed 3 bases, J shed 0 bases, and the junction held 9 bases outside the gene matches. The length of the CDR3 is 17 residues. The germline V gene has CDR1 SGDLS and CDR2 YYNGEE.

The chain links TRBV23-1 to TRBJ2-1; no clear D gene. Being an ORF, TRBV23-1 has a function that is uncertain. Trimming removed 4 bases from V and 12 bases from J, with 7 bases in between. This CDR3 comprises 10 residues. CDR3 amino acids: CASSPPWQFF. DNA for the CDR3: TGCGCCAGCAGTCCCCCTTGGCAGTTCTTC.

The chain recombines TRBV25-1 with TRBJ2-2, with D possibly matching TRBD1 (6 bases). This CDR3 is 14 amino acids long. CDR1 and CDR2 (germline): MGHDK, SYGVNS. V lost 4 bases and J 7 bases, leaving 13 bases between the germline ends. The CDR3 loop is CASSVNRDGGELFF. The DNA of the CDR3 is TGTGCCAGCAGTGTCAACAGGGATGGCGGGGAGCTGTTTTTT.